Shown below are 17 T cell receptor beta chains from a single sample sequenced in a study of cytomegalovirus exposure and HLA in healthy donors. A multiplex PCR was run with 60 Vbeta primers and 13 Jbeta primers. Generated by immunoSEQ multiplex PCR, the TCRdb table keeps only in-frame clones and is missing some. This sample has 120,000 or so clones, with over 15% found just once. The sequenced material came from PBMCs. These TCRs come from a female donor in good health and CMV-seropositive.

This sequence joins TRBV4-3 and TRBJ2-7, with a weak D call TRBD1 (6 bases). V dropped 4 bases and J dropped 2 bases, with 15 bases sitting between them. This CDR3 spans 15 amino acids. Germline loops: CDR1 LGHNA, CDR2 YSLEER. CDR3 loop: CASSPQITGPYEQYF. CDR3 nucleotides: TGCGCCAGCAGCCCCCAGATAACAGGGCCCTACGAGCAGTACTTC.

This clone was picked up a small number of times. V is TRBV7-9 and J is TRBJ2-1, with TRBD2 identical over 8 bases. J lost 3 bases, V lost 5 bases, and 6 bases had no gene match. The CDR3 has 15 amino acids. CDR1 and CDR2 (germline): SEHNR, FQNEAQ (reference sequence). DNA for the CDR3: TGTGCCAGCAGCCCGCGAGCGGGAGACTACAATGAGCAGTTCTTC. It codes for CASSPRAGDYNEQFF.

This clone was detected a few times. This chain links TRBV5-1 with TRBJ1-1; TRBD1 might be the D (6 bases). CDR1 and CDR2 (germline): SGHRS, YFSETQ. The CDR3 loop spans 14 amino acids. Between the trimmed V and J ends, which lost 4 bases and 4 bases, there was a span of 14 bases. The DNA of the CDR3 is TGCGCCAGCAGCGAGACAGGACGCGTCACTGAAGCTTTCTTT. This translates into CASSETGRVTEAFF.

The chain uses TRBV6-4 and TRBJ1-6; D might be TRBD1 (5 bases). The CDR3 is made up of 14 amino acids. Trimming removed 3 bases at V and 10 bases at J, with 13 bases between. CDR1 is MRHNA, CDR2 SNTAGT, per germline. For the CDR3, the DNA is TGTGCCAGCAGTGATGCGGGGGTAGGCTCACCCCTCCACTTT. Its translation is CASSDAGVGSPLHF.

This clone was seen a handful of times. The chain carries TRBV6-5 and TRBJ2-7; the D gene is possibly TRBD1 (5 bases). The CDR3 consists of 15 residues. Trimming took off 5 bases at V and 2 bases at J, with 16 bases between the two ends. Germline values: CDR1 MNHEY, CDR2 SVGAGI. CDR3 in DNA: TGTGCCAGCAGTATTCAAGGACATTCCCCCTACGAGCAGTACTTC. Its translation: CASSIQGHSPYEQYF.

This clone has a handful of counts. The chain uses TRBV10-3 and TRBJ2-3; D may be TRBD1 (6 bases). Trimming left V 7 bases short and J 0 bases short, with 11 bases between. The V gene's germline CDR1 is ENHRY and CDR2 SYGVKD. CDR3 length: 14 amino acids. The CDR3 loop reads CAINSQGSTDTQYF. In DNA, the CDR3 is TGTGCCATCAATAGTCAGGGGAGCACAGATACGCAGTATTTT.

The chain employs TRBV6-1 and TRBJ1-2; D is unclear. From germline, CDR1 is MNHNS and CDR2 SASEGT. The CDR3 consists of 11 residues. The V end was cut by 6 bases, the J end by 13 bases, with 15 bases between. The CDR3 DNA is TGTGCCAGCAGAGTCTTGGGAGTCGGCACCTTC. Translation gives CASRVLGVGTF.

This clone was observed a few times. The V gene is TRBV7-9, the J gene TRBJ1-2; 8 bases align to TRBD1. The V segment lost 5 bases and the J segment 3 bases; nucleotides outside the gene matches: 14. Germline assignment: CDR1 SEHNR and CDR2 FQNEAQ (reference sequence). The CDR3 has 17 amino acids. The CDR3 DNA follows: TGTGCCAGCAGCCCACCGCTTCCGGACAGGGCGCACTATGGCTACACCTTC. This codes for CASSPPLPDRAHYGYTF.

This clone was recorded a few times. The chain recombines TRBV6-5 with TRBJ2-3, with 9 bases fitting TRBD1. Trimming cost V 7 bases and J 1 base; bases outside gene matches: 3. CDR3 size: 14 residues. CDR1 is MNHEY, CDR2 SVGAGI, per germline. The CDR3 protein is CASMRQGGTDTQYF. For the CDR3, the DNA is TGTGCCAGCATGCGACAGGGGGGCACAGATACGCAGTATTTT.

V gene TRBV30 combines with J gene TRBJ1-5; no reliable D call. V lost 0 bases to trimming and J lost 4 bases, with 7 bases between them. There are 13 residues in the CDR3. Germline V CDR1 and CDR2: GTSNPN, SVGIG (reference sequence). CDR3 sequence reads: CAWSVLGNQPQHF. The DNA of the CDR3 is TGTGCCTGGAGTGTACTAGGGAATCAGCCCCAGCATTTT. Full variable domain (outside the CDR3, taken from reference TRBV30 and TRBJ1-5): SQTIHQWPATLVQPVGSPLSLECTVEGTSNPNLYWYRQAAGRGLQLLFYSVGIGQISSEVPQNLSASRPQDRQFILSSKKLLLSDSGFYLCAWSVLGNQPQHFGDGTRLSIL.

This clone was seen a few times. CDR3 sequence reads: CASSLPGEVYEQYF. The CDR3 DNA sequence: TGTGCCAGCAGTTTACCGGGAGAGGTCTACGAGCAGTACTTC. This chain connects TRBV28 to TRBJ2-7, with D possibly matching TRBD2 (6 bases). The germline V gene has CDR1 MDHEN and CDR2 SYDVKM. The V end was cut by 2 bases, the J end by 3 bases, with 11 bases between. The CDR3 spans 14 residues.

This clone was counted a few times. V is TRBV7-3 and J is TRBJ2-3; D may be TRBD2 (6 bases). The germline V gene has CDR1 SGHTA and CDR2 FQGTGA. Deletions cut 2 bases from V and 2 bases from J, with 17 bases between. The CDR3 extends over 17 amino acids. CDR3 in DNA: TGTGCCAGCAGCTTATTCGTCGGGGGAGTCGTCACAGATACGCAGTATTTT. The encoded protein is CASSLFVGGVVTDTQYF.

Only a few counts were recorded for this clone. J is TRBJ2-1 and V is TRBV29-1; 11 bases agree with TRBD2. The ends lost 7 bases at V and 10 bases at J; junction bases unmatched: 12. Germline V gene lookup returns CDR1 SQVTM and CDR2 ANQGSEA. The CDR3 runs 14 residues. The CDR3 region has the DNA TGCAGCGATATACTAGCGGGAGCGGGGTGGGAGCAGTTCTTC. This translates into CSDILAGAGWEQFF.

The V and J genes are TRBV27 and TRBJ1-2; 9 positions match TRBD1. J was trimmed by 8 bases and V by 5 bases; bases with no gene match: 6. This CDR3 comprises 13 residues. The germline gives CDR1 MNHEY, CDR2 SMNVEV (reference sequence). Here the CDR3 DNA reads TGTGCCAGCAGTCCACAGGGGGCGCACGGCTACACCTTC. This encodes CASSPQGAHGYTF.

A remark on this clone: Other DNA sequences in the sample encode the same CDR3. This chain links TRBV18 with TRBJ1-2, with D perhaps matching TRBD1 (6 bases). V lost 3 bases to trimming and J lost 2 bases, with 7 bases between them. CDR3 length: 13 residues. Germline-derived CDR1 and CDR2 are KGHSH and LQKENI. The CDR3 spells CASSPTGNYGYTF. The CDR3 bases are TGTGCCAGCTCACCCACAGGGAACTATGGCTACACCTTC. The entire variable domain, with the rest obtained from reference TRBV18 and TRBJ1-2, is as follows: NAGVMQNPRHLVRRRGQEARLRCSPMKGHSHVYWYRQLPEEGLKFMVYLQKENIIDESGMPKERFSAEFPKEGPSILRIQQVVRGDSAAYFCASSPTGNYGYTFGSGTRLTVV.

This clone was seen a few times. CDR3 coding DNA: TGTGCCAGCAGCTTAGGCGTCTACGAGCAGTACTTC. Translation: CASSLGVYEQYF. This chain joins TRBV7-9 and TRBJ2-7; D ambiguous. The CDR3 loop spans 12 amino acids. The germline V gene has CDR1 SEHNR and CDR2 FQNEAQ (reference sequence). V lost 1 base, J lost 3 bases, and 4 bases lay in between.

The sample holds a few counts of this clone. V is TRBV5-1 and J is TRBJ2-7, with no clear D. This CDR3 has 14 amino acids. V lost 1 base and J lost 3, with 11 bases in between. CDR1 is SGHRS and CDR2 is YFSETQ in the germline V gene. Written as DNA, the CDR3 is TGCGCCAGCAGCTTGATCAAACAGATCTACGAGCAGTACTTC. Its protein product is CASSLIKQIYEQYF.